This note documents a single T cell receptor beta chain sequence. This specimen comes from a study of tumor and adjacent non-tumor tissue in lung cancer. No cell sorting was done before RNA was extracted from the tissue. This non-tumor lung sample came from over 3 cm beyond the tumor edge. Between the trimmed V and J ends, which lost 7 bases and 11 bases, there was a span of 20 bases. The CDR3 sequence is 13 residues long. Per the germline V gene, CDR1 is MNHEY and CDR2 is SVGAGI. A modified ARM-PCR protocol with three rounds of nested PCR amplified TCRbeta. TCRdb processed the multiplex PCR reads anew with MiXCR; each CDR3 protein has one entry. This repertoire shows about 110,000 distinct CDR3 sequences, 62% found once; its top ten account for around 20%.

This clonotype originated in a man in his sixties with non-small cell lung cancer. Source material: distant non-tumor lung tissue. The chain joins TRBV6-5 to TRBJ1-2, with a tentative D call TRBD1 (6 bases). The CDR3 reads CASTGDTLSGYTF. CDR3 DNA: TGTGCCAGCACCGGGGACACCCTCTCTGGTTACACCTTC.